Shown below are 21 T cell receptor beta chains from a single sample sequenced in a study of a mutant IDH1 vaccine in newly diagnosed glioma. The antigens for these receptors are not known. Described time point: week 11, during vaccination. What each vaccine dose contained was 300 ug of mutant IDH1 20-mer peptide, accompanied by topical imiquimod. The repertoire was sequenced with immunoSEQ multiplex PCR; TCRdb's copy has only in-frame clones and lacks some. The data hold some 26,000 clones, with roughly two thirds observed a single time. The specimen comprised peripheral blood mononuclear cells (PBMCs), sampled from a glioma patient whose treatment included an IDH1 peptide vaccine. These receptors were taken from a man aged 18 to 29 with glioma. Some clones in this sample may be carry-over from other donors' samples.

The chain employs TRBV15 and TRBJ2-1; D possibly corresponds to TRBD1 (5 bases). V was pared by 3 bases and J by 8 bases, with 11 bases between. Germline values: CDR1 LNHNV, CDR2 YYDKDF (reference sequence). The CDR3 has 13 residues. The CDR3 DNA follows: TGTGCCACCAGCAGCTCCAGGGTGTATGAGCAGTTCTTC. This codes for CATSSSRVYEQFF.

J is TRBJ1-5 and V is TRBV7-2, with D possibly matching TRBD1 (5 bases). Germline V gene data show CDR1 as SGHTA and CDR2 as FQGNSA. Trimming stripped 0 bases from V and 5 bases from J, with 20 bases between. The CDR3 totals 18 residues. The CDR3 sequence is CASSLAFVGQGRHQPQHF. The CDR3 DNA follows: TGTGCCAGCAGCTTAGCATTCGTGGGGCAGGGAAGGCATCAGCCCCAGCATTTT.

The rearrangement joins TRBV5-1 to TRBJ2-7; 9 bases match TRBD1. The CDR3 is made up of 18 amino acids. Germline V gene sequence: CDR1 SGHRS, CDR2 YFSETQ. With 6 bases clipped from V and 0 bases from J, the junction kept 16 bases outside the gene matches. The CDR3 DNA reads as TGCGCCAGCAAGTTGGGGACAGGGCTCCAGGGGAGCTCCTACGAGCAGTACTTC. Amino acids: CASKLGTGLQGSSYEQYF.

The V call is TRBV4-3, the J call TRBJ1-5; D unclear. Trimming shortened V by 0 bases and J by 2 bases, and 5 bases separated the two germline ends. CDR1 LGHNA and CDR2 YSLEER come from the germline V gene. The CDR3 is made up of 14 amino acids. The chain's CDR3 is CASSQDTRNQPQHF. Written as DNA, the CDR3 is TGCGCCAGCAGCCAAGATACCCGCAATCAGCCCCAGCATTTT.

This clone was detected once. V usage is TRBV10-3 and J usage is TRBJ1-1, with 10 bases lining up with TRBD1. CDR3 size: 14 residues. CDR1 is ENHRY, CDR2 SYGVKD, per germline. V lost 4 bases to trimming and J lost 5 bases; unmatched junction nucleotides: 4. CDR3 sequence reads: CAISGTGGRTEAFF. The CDR3 region has the DNA TGTGCCATCAGTGGGACAGGGGGGCGGACTGAAGCTTTCTTT.

V usage is TRBV7-2 and J usage is TRBJ2-7; no clear D gene. Germline loops: CDR1 SGHTA, CDR2 FQGNSA. V was cut by 2 bases and J by 2 bases, with 10 bases left in between. The CDR3 covers 14 residues. The DNA of the CDR3 is TGTGCCAGCAGCTTAATCCACAGAACCTACGAGCAGTACTTC. Translation gives CASSLIHRTYEQYF.

The chain carries TRBV28 and TRBJ2-5, with a possible D match to TRBD1 (5 bases). CDR3 length equals 15 residues. V dropped 3 bases and J dropped 7 bases, with 18 bases sitting between them. Germline CDR1 is MDHEN and CDR2 is SYDVKM. In DNA form, the CDR3 reads TGTGCCAGCAGTTTTAAGGGGCCGCCCTCAGGGACCCAGTACTTC. Its protein is CASSFKGPPSGTQYF. Full variable domain (missing parts from reference TRBV28 and TRBJ2-5): DVKVTQSSRYLVKRTGEKVFLECVQDMDHENMFWYRQDPGLGLRLIYFSYDVKMKEKGDIPEGYSVSREKKERFSLILESASTNQTSMYLCASSFKGPPSGTQYFGPGTRLLVL.

The V call is TRBV29-1, the J call TRBJ2-3; 9 nucleotides line up with TRBD1. CDR3 length: 14 residues. CDR1 is SQVTM, CDR2 ANQGSEA, per germline. J lost 0 bases, V lost 4 bases, and 2 bases had no gene match. The CDR3 coding sequence is TGCAGCGTTGGGGGGACAGGGAGCACAGATACGCAGTATTTT. Residues: CSVGGTGSTDTQYF.

The rearrangement joins TRBV5-4 to TRBJ2-7; 9 bases match TRBD2. There are 16 residues in the CDR3. From germline, CDR1 is SGHNT and CDR2 YYREEE (reference sequence). V was clipped by 0 bases and J by 3 bases; unmatched bases: 7. CDR3 bases: TGTGCCAGCAGCTTGGCTGGGCGGGGGGGGATCTACGAGCAGTACTTC. Its protein is CASSLAGRGGIYEQYF.

This rearrangement joins TRBV5-4 to TRBJ1-4, with 8 bases fitting TRBD1. This CDR3 contains 14 residues. Per the germline V gene, CDR1 is SGHNT and CDR2 is YYREEE (reference sequence). The V and J ends lost 3 bases and 8 bases, in that order; junction bases with no gene match: 6. The CDR3 region has the DNA TGTGCCAGCAGCTCACAGGGGGTGGAAGAAAAACTGTTTTTT. Encoded protein: CASSSQGVEEKLFF.

Here the CDR3 DNA reads TGTGCCAGCAGCACCCGGCGGAACACCGGGGAGCTGTTTTTT. Translating it yields CASSTRRNTGELFF. V and J are TRBV2 and TRBJ2-2; D uncertain. With 6 bases removed from V and 1 base from J, the gap between germline ends came to 9 bases. Germline V gene sequence: CDR1 SNHLY, CDR2 FYNNEI. CDR3 length: 14 amino acids.

The rearrangement links TRBV5-1 to TRBJ2-2; D is ambiguous. V dropped 7 bases and J dropped 1 base, with 11 bases sitting between them. This CDR3 comprises 14 residues. Germline loops: CDR1 SGHRS, CDR2 YFSETQ. CDR3 residues: CASGVVLNTGELFF. CDR3 DNA sequence: TGCGCCAGCGGAGTCGTTTTGAACACCGGGGAGCTGTTTTTT.

The chain is built from TRBV2 and TRBJ1-1; D unclear. The germline gives CDR1 SNHLY, CDR2 FYNNEI. Deletions cut 1 base from V and 5 bases from J, with 8 bases between. The CDR3 loop spans 13 amino acids. CDR3 in DNA: TGTGCCAGCAGTGAAGTGGAGTTAACTGAAGCTTTCTTT. Protein: CASSEVELTEAFF.

The V call is TRBV11-2, the J call TRBJ2-3; no clear D gene. Trimming took off 0 bases at V and 1 base at J, with 8 bases between the two ends. The CDR3 has 15 residues. Germline values: CDR1 SGHAT, CDR2 FQNNGV. CDR3 DNA: TGTGCCAGCAGCTTAGACCAGGCCCGCACAGATACGCAGTATTTT. This encodes CASSLDQARTDTQYF.

V is TRBV18 and J is TRBJ1-3; possibly TRBD1 for D (6 bases). This CDR3 is 13 amino acids long. Trimming removed 11 bases from V and 1 base from J, with 12 bases in between. Germline lookup yields CDR1 KGHSH and CDR2 LQKENI. The CDR3 sequence: CAGRGMSGNTIYF. DNA for the CDR3: TGTGCCGGCAGGGGAATGTCTGGAAACACCATATATTTT.

The chain couples TRBV5-1 to TRBJ1-2; 7 bases are shared with TRBD1. This CDR3 spans 13 amino acids. The germline V gene has CDR1 SGHRS and CDR2 YFSETQ. Unmatched junction bases numbered 2, after V lost 2 bases and J lost 4 bases. DNA for the CDR3: TGCGCCAGCAGCTTAAGACAGGGCTATGGCTACACCTTC. Its protein product is CASSLRQGYGYTF.

The rearrangement links TRBV4-2 to TRBJ1-1; no clear D gene. This CDR3 has 14 amino acids. The ends were cut back, 3 bases at V and 1 base at J, with 9 bases in the middle. The V gene's germline CDR1 is LGHNA and CDR2 YNFKEQ. Here the CDR3 reads CASSHEIRNTEAFF. The CDR3 DNA sequence: TGTGCCAGCAGCCATGAAATACGGAACACTGAAGCTTTCTTT.

This CDR3 reads CASSFGVLSEAFF. The CDR3 nucleotides are TGTGCCAGCAGTTTTGGGGTACTCTCTGAAGCTTTCTTT. The chain is built from TRBV27 and TRBJ1-1; D gene uncertain. Germline assignment: CDR1 MNHEY and CDR2 SMNVEV (reference sequence). V lost 3 bases and J 6 bases, leaving 11 bases between the germline ends. The CDR3 has 13 residues.

V gene TRBV6-5 combines with J gene TRBJ2-7; a possible D gene is TRBD1 (5 bases). Germline-derived CDR1 and CDR2 are MNHEY and SVGAGI. This CDR3 is 14 amino acids long. Trimming stripped 5 bases from V and 2 bases from J, with 13 bases between. This CDR3 reads CASSRQSSPYEQYF. CDR3 coding DNA: TGTGCCAGCAGTAGACAGAGTTCCCCCTACGAGCAGTACTTC.

This clone was seen more than once but under ten times. The rearrangement uses TRBV7-9 and TRBJ1-1; 7 bases map to TRBD1. Germline CDR1 is SEHNR and CDR2 is FQNEAQ (reference sequence). V was clipped by 5 bases and J by 4 bases; unmatched bases: 4. The CDR3 contains 13 residues. For the CDR3, the DNA is TGTGCCAGCAGCCAAGGGACAGCCACTGAAGCTTTCTTT. Amino acids: CASSQGTATEAFF.

The chain is built from TRBV14 and TRBJ1-2; a weak D match, TRBD1 (5 bases). CDR3 length: 14 residues. The germline V and J ends were trimmed by 2 bases and 8 bases, with 15 bases remaining between them. The germline CDR1 and CDR2 sequences are SGHDN and FVKESK. This CDR3 reads CASSQSRQGGGYTF. In DNA, the CDR3 is TGTGCCAGCAGCCAAAGTCGGCAGGGCGGCGGCTACACCTTC.